These 29 T cell receptor beta chains were sequenced from one sample in a study of blood T cell repertoires in COVID-19. Sequenced by immunoSEQ multiplex PCR; TCRdb stores in-frame clones only, minus some. Altogether some 31,000 clones are present, 90% being singletons, with the ten largest covering about 12%. Sequenced sample: peripheral blood. These receptors all stem from a human donor in a cohort sampled during active COVID-19.

The genes are TRBV12-3 or TRBV12-4 and TRBJ2-2; D perhaps matches TRBD2 (6 bases). CDR3 length: 13 amino acids. V was pared by 5 bases and J by 6 bases, with 10 bases between. DNA of the CDR3: TGTGCCAGCAGTGCCTCGGGGGCCGGGGAGCTGTTTTTT. Amino acid sequence: CASSASGAGELFF.

This clone came up once. The chain links TRBV18 to TRBJ2-1, with 13 bases lining up with TRBD2. Germline CDR1 is KGHSH and CDR2 is LQKENI. With 3 bases clipped from V and 3 bases from J, the junction kept 2 bases outside the gene matches. The CDR3 runs 16 residues. CDR3 DNA sequence: TGTGCCAGCTCACCCGGGACTAGCGGGATCTACAATGAGCAGTTCTTC. Translation gives CASSPGTSGIYNEQFF.

This clone was recorded a few times. The rearrangement uses TRBV5-5 and TRBJ1-1; tentatively, D is TRBD1 (5 bases). V was pared by 4 bases and J by 6 bases, with 10 bases between. The CDR3 has 12 amino acids. CDR1 SGHKS and CDR2 YYEKEE come from the germline V gene (reference sequence). For the CDR3, the DNA is TGTGCCAGCAGCCCTATGGGGCCTGAAGCTTTCTTT. This codes for CASSPMGPEAFF.

J is TRBJ2-1 and V is TRBV5-1; 10 bases agree with TRBD2. This CDR3 contains 16 residues. In germline, CDR1 is SGHRS, CDR2 YFSETQ. V trimming: 4 bases; J trimming: 7 bases; junction bases outside the gene matches: 11. CDR3 DNA sequence: TGCGCCAGCAGCGACGTAACTAGCGGGGCAGGGAATGAGCAGTTCTTC. Protein product: CASSDVTSGAGNEQFF. Supplemented by reference TRBV5-1 and TRBJ2-1, the full variable domain reads KAGVTQTPRYLIKTRGQQVTLSCSPISGHRSVSWYQQTPGQGLQFLFEYFSETQRNKGNFPGRFSGRQFSNSRSEMNVSTLELGDSALYLCASSDVTSGAGNEQFFGPGTRLTVL.

V is TRBV6-5 and J is TRBJ2-1; 7 nucleotides match TRBD1. V dropped 10 bases and J dropped 12; count of bases not matched to a gene: 9. The germline V gene has CDR1 MNHEY and CDR2 SVGAGI. This CDR3 region has 11 residues. In DNA, the CDR3 is TGTGCCACCAGACAGGGAATTGGGCAGTTCTTC. Translation gives CATRQGIGQFF.

The chain couples TRBV19 to TRBJ2-2; D perhaps matches TRBD1 (5 bases). Germline loops: CDR1 LNHDA, CDR2 SQIVND (reference sequence). Trimming took off 1 base at V and 6 bases at J, with 12 bases between the two ends. This CDR3 is 15 amino acids long. The CDR3 bases are TGTGCCAGTAGTATAGCGCAAGCAGGGTCCGGGGAGCTGTTTTTT. This codes for CASSIAQAGSGELFF.

V and J are TRBV9 and TRBJ2-6; the D gene is possibly TRBD1 (6 bases). V shed 0 bases and J shed 0 bases, with 10 bases lying between them. This CDR3 region has 17 residues. The germline gives CDR1 SGDLS, CDR2 YYNGEE. The DNA of the CDR3 is TGTGCCAGCAGCGTAGGGGGGACAAACTCTGGGGCCAACGTCCTGACTTTC. Its protein is CASSVGGTNSGANVLTF.

This chain connects TRBV18 to TRBJ1-1; TRBD1 is a possible D gene (5 bases). Trimming removed 0 bases at V and 1 base at J, with 9 bases between. The CDR3 totals 15 residues. Germline V CDR1 and CDR2: KGHSH, LQKENI. CDR3: CASSPPRGPNTEAFF. CDR3 in DNA: TGTGCCAGCTCACCACCGCGGGGACCGAACACTGAAGCTTTCTTT.

This sequence joins TRBV9 and TRBJ2-7; 10 bases map to TRBD1. Per the germline V gene, CDR1 is SGDLS and CDR2 is YYNGEE. The CDR3 is made up of 14 amino acids. J was trimmed by 2 bases and V by 4 bases; bases with no gene match: 3. CDR3 sequence (DNA): TGTGCCAGCAGCTCGGGACAGGGGCCCTACGAGCAGTACTTC. Translating it yields CASSSGQGPYEQYF. The variable domain in full, with the rest retrieved from reference TRBV9 and TRBJ2-7, is DSGVTQTPKHLITATGQRVTLRCSPRSGDLSVYWYQQSLDQGLQFLIQYYNGEERAKGNILERFSAQQFPDLHSELNLSSLELGDSALYFCASSSGQGPYEQYFGPGTRLTVT.

This clone was detected only a few times. The CDR3 DNA sequence: TGTGCCAGCAGCTTAGGAGGGACTAGCGGGACCTACGAGCAGTACTTC. Translating gives CASSLGGTSGTYEQYF. The rearrangement links TRBV7-6 to TRBJ2-7; 13 positions agree with TRBD2. The CDR3 length is 16 residues. After removal of 1 base from V and 2 bases from J, the junction contained 2 bases not matched to a gene. Germline assignment: CDR1 SGHVS and CDR2 FNYEAQ.

The gene calls are TRBV5-1 and TRBJ2-7, with a tentative D call TRBD2 (6 bases). The CDR3 is 15 amino acids. Trimming took 4 bases from V and 2 from J, leaving 16 bases between them. Germline V lookup: CDR1 SGHRS, CDR2 YFSETQ. This CDR3 is CASSPQPGLTYEQYF. Here the CDR3 DNA reads TGCGCCAGCAGCCCCCAGCCGGGACTTACCTACGAGCAGTACTTC.

The genes are TRBV10-1 and TRBJ2-1; D might be TRBD2 (5 bases). Germline values: CDR1 WNHNN, CDR2 SYGVQD (reference sequence). The CDR3 is 14 amino acids. V lost 6 bases, J lost 5 bases, and 14 bases lay in between. CDR3 DNA: TGCGCCAGCAGCCCCGATTTGCGGGACAATGAGCAGTTCTTC. Encoded protein: CASSPDLRDNEQFF.

V and J are TRBV3-1 (or the pseudogene TRBV3-2) and TRBJ2-1; 8 bases are shared with TRBD2. CDR1 and CDR2 (germline): LGHDT, YNNKEL (reference sequence). The CDR3 extends over 14 amino acids. V was clipped by 4 bases and J by 6 bases; unmatched bases: 5. The CDR3 DNA reads TGTGCCAGCAGCCGAACCCTAGCGGGCAATGAGCAGTTCTTC. Protein sequence: CASSRTLAGNEQFF.

In DNA form, the CDR3 reads TGTGCCAGTAGTATAGGACAGAGCAATCAGCCCCAGCATTTT. It encodes CASSIGQSNQPQHF. V and J are TRBV19 and TRBJ1-5; possible D gene TRBD1, 5 bases. CDR3 length equals 14 residues. Between the trimmed V and J ends, which lost 1 base and 1 base, there was a span of 5 bases. CDR1 and CDR2 from the germline V gene are LNHDA and SQIVND (reference sequence). The variable domain in full, with the rest retrieved from reference TRBV19 and TRBJ1-5, is DGGITQSPKYLFRKEGQNVTLSCEQNLNHDAMYWYRQDPGQGLRLIYYSQIVNDFQKGDIAEGYSVSREKKESFPLTVTSAQKNPTAFYLCASSIGQSNQPQHFGDGTRLSIL.

J is TRBJ2-1 and V is TRBV5-1; D unresolved. Per germline, CDR1 SGHRS and CDR2 YFSETQ. The CDR3 extends over 14 amino acids. Trimming cost V 1 base and J 7 bases, with 12 bases left between them. CDR3 in amino acids: CASSLIEAANEQFF. CDR3 in DNA: TGCGCCAGCAGCTTGATTGAGGCGGCGAATGAGCAGTTCTTC.

V is TRBV9 and J is TRBJ2-7, with 7 bases matching TRBD1. V shed 2 bases and J 1 base; nucleotides not matched to a gene: 6. The germline CDR1 and CDR2 sequences are SGDLS and YYNGEE. The CDR3 contains 15 residues. The CDR3 protein is CASSVETGASYEQYF. The CDR3 region has the DNA TGTGCCAGCAGCGTCGAAACAGGGGCGTCCTACGAGCAGTACTTC.

This clone was seen a single time. The V gene is TRBV10-3, the J gene TRBJ2-5; D is undetermined. V was clipped by 0 bases and J by 7 bases, with 12 bases between them. This CDR3 has 14 amino acids. Germline values: CDR1 ENHRY, CDR2 SYGVKD. This CDR3 is CAISESIEEGTQYF. CDR3 DNA sequence: TGTGCCATCAGTGAGTCGATAGAGGAAGGGACCCAGTACTTC.

The chain's CDR3 is CASSAALRDFYTDTQYF. In DNA, the CDR3 is TGTGCCAGCAGCGCCGCCCTCCGGGACTTCTACACAGATACGCAGTATTTT. The V call is TRBV7-9, the J call TRBJ2-3, with D possibly TRBD2 on 6 matching bases. CDR1 is SEHNR and CDR2 is FQNEAQ in the germline V gene (reference sequence). Trimming stripped 5 bases from V and 2 bases from J, with 20 bases between. This CDR3 contains 17 residues.

The genes are TRBV19 and TRBJ2-2; D unclear. This CDR3 region has 14 residues. The germline V and J ends were trimmed by 1 base and 4 bases, with 7 bases remaining between them. The germline V gene encodes CDR1 LNHDA and CDR2 SQIVND (reference sequence). The CDR3 DNA reads as TGTGCCAGTAGTATAGGACAAACCACCGGGGAGCTGTTTTTT. It yields the protein CASSIGQTTGELFF.

This rearrangement joins TRBV30 to TRBJ2-5; 7 bases are shared with TRBD2. Germline V gene lookup returns CDR1 GTSNPN and CDR2 SVGIG (reference sequence). Trimming at V came to 0 bases and at J to 4 bases, leaving 2 bases not matched to a gene. The CDR3 length is 13 residues. CDR3 loop: CAWSVLAGETQYF. The CDR3 nucleotides read TGTGCCTGGAGTGTGTTAGCGGGAGAGACCCAGTACTTC.

This chain connects TRBV7-2 to TRBJ1-1; 12 bases agree with TRBD1. The CDR3 covers 15 residues. V was pared by 3 bases and J by 5 bases, with 4 bases of the junction left unmatched. Germline assignment: CDR1 SGHTA and CDR2 FQGNSA. CDR3 sequence (DNA): TGTGCCAGCAGCTTCGCGGGACAGGGGGCAACTGAAGCTTTCTTT. This gives the protein CASSFAGQGATEAFF.

This clone was seen just once. The rearrangement links TRBV19 to TRBJ1-1; D may be TRBD1 (6 bases). CDR1 is LNHDA and CDR2 is SQIVND in the germline V gene (reference sequence). The CDR3 is 17 residues long. Trimming took 0 bases from V and 11 from J, leaving 25 bases between them. In nucleotides, the CDR3 is TGTGCCAGTAGTATAGATGGGGCCCTTACAGGGAGGGGTTTCGCTTTCTTT. This gives the protein CASSIDGALTGRGFAFF.

The rearrangement uses TRBV18 and TRBJ1-3, with D tentatively TRBD1 (6 bases). V dropped 4 bases and J dropped 0 bases, with 13 bases sitting between them. Germline-derived CDR1 and CDR2 are KGHSH and LQKENI. The CDR3 is made up of 16 amino acids. The CDR3 region has the DNA TGTGCCAGCTCACGCATAGGACAGTCCTCTGGAAACACCATATATTTT. Translation gives CASSRIGQSSGNTIYF.

This sequence joins TRBV28 and TRBJ1-2; maybe TRBD1 (6 bases). This CDR3 spans 12 amino acids. The germline V gene has CDR1 MDHEN and CDR2 SYDVKM. Trimming removed 8 bases from V and 5 bases from J, with 12 bases in between. The CDR3 DNA is TGTGCCAGCGGACAGCGAGCTTATGGCTACACCTTC. Translating it yields CASGQRAYGYTF.

This clone was observed a few times. The chain joins TRBV7-2 to TRBJ1-5, with a tentative D call TRBD1 (6 bases). The CDR3 spans 15 residues. The germline V gene encodes CDR1 SGHTA and CDR2 FQGNSA. Trimming stripped 1 base from V and 9 bases from J, with 16 bases between. This CDR3 is CASSLGTGSMRPQHF. The CDR3 coding sequence is TGTGCCAGCAGCTTAGGTACAGGGTCCATGCGGCCCCAGCATTTT.

V usage is TRBV15 and J usage is TRBJ2-3; D remains unclear. The CDR3 is 14 residues long. V lost 0 bases, J lost 4 bases, and 8 bases lay in between. CDR1 and CDR2 (germline): LNHNV, YYDKDF (reference sequence). CDR3 DNA sequence: TGTGCCACCAGCAGAGATCTCCTGTCAGATACGCAGTATTTT. Protein product: CATSRDLLSDTQYF.

The chain joins TRBV27 to TRBJ2-5, with 8 bases lining up with TRBD1. J gave up 0 bases and V 5 bases, and 5 bases lay outside the gene matches. There are 15 residues in the CDR3. Germline V CDR1 and CDR2: MNHEY, SMNVEV (reference sequence). CDR3 region: CASSLRTGYQETQYF. The CDR3 nucleotides read TGTGCCAGCAGTCTGAGGACAGGGTACCAAGAGACCCAGTACTTC.

J is TRBJ2-3 and V is TRBV5-1; 7 bases agree with TRBD2. The CDR3 spans 15 residues. V was pared by 3 bases and J by 5 bases, with 9 bases of the junction left unmatched. The germline V gene encodes CDR1 SGHRS and CDR2 YFSETQ. CDR3 nucleotide sequence: TGCGCCAGCAGCTCGACTAGCTACGGGGGAGATACGCAGTATTTT. This codes for CASSSTSYGGDTQYF.

V usage is TRBV19 and J usage is TRBJ1-2; D is possibly TRBD1 (5 bases). CDR1 and CDR2 from the germline V gene are LNHDA and SQIVND (reference sequence). The germline V and J ends were trimmed by 5 bases and 1 base, with 11 bases remaining between them. This CDR3 is 14 amino acids long. In DNA form, the CDR3 reads TGTGCCAGTAGTTCCCGACAGCGTAACTATGGCTACACCTTC. Its protein product is CASSSRQRNYGYTF.